This TCR beta chain was captured by sequencing in a study of PD-L1 blockade in urothelial cancer. Study-level background: Anywhere from 0 to 3 prior chemotherapy regimens had been received by patients. Once treatment had started, blood was analyzed at 3 weeks (second dose) and again at 6 weeks. Specimens of blood held a median count of 141,255 T cells.

The CDR3 is made up of 13 amino acids. CDR1 is MDHEN, CDR2 SYDVKM, per germline. The V end was cut by 3 bases, the J end by 1 base, with 6 bases between. Libraries were prepared by immunoSEQ multiplex PCR; TCRdb keeps only in-frame clonotypes and omits some of them. The data show approximately 80,000 clones, with 82% seen just once and approximately 9.5% held by the top ten. Patients were living with locally advanced or metastatic urothelial carcinoma. The starting material was PBMCs, obtained around atezolizumab (anti-PD-L1) treatment. The receptor was derived from a man aged 65 to 85 with urothelial cancer. The chain has TRBV28 and TRBJ1-1, with D possibly TRBD1 on 6 matching bases. CDR3 sequence (DNA): TGTGCCAGCAGTTTGACAGGGAACACTGAAGCTTTCTTT. This codes for CASSLTGNTEAFF.